In this sample, the clone carrying this TCR beta chain turned up many times. Antigen: not known. This sample is part of a study of T cell repertoires in cytomegalovirus infection. Across the whole study: Both a matching HLA type and CMV infection were indicated by public TCR beta signatures.

TCRdb reprocessed the reads via MiXCR and lists one record per CDR3 protein. The sample contains fewer than 300,000 distinct CDR3 sequences, 20% to 30% of which appear only once. CDR1 and CDR2 from the germline V gene are SGHTA and FQGNSA. The CDR3 runs to 14 residues. V was trimmed by 3 bases and J by 12 bases, leaving 15 bases between them. Overall study results and limits: Ex vivo responses were dominated by HLA-C-restricted CMV-specific TCR beta clonotypes. Cumulated frequencies of public TCR beta families served to identify carriers of CMV plus the relevant HLA.

The source is a human donor in good health (CMV status not recorded). Some clones in this sample may be carry-over from other donors' samples. The rearrangement links TRBV7-2 to TRBJ1-6; D not resolved. Input material: PBMCs. The CDR3 is CASSLNRAAQPLHF. In DNA, the CDR3 is TGTGCCAGCAGCTTGAACCGGGCCGCCCAACCCCTCCACTTT.